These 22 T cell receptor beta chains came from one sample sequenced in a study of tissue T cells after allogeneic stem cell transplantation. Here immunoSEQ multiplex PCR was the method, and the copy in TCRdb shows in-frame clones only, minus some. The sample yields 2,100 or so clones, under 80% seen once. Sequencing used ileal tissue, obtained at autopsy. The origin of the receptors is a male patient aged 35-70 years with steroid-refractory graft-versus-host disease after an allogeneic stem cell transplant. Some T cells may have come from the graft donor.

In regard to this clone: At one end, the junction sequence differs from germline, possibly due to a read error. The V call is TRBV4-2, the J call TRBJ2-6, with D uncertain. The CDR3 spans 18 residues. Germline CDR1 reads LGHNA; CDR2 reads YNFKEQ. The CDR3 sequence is CASSYPSKGYKSGQRPDF. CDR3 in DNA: TGTGCCAGCAGCTACCCAAGCAAAGGTTACAAGTCGGGCCAACGTCCTGACTTC.

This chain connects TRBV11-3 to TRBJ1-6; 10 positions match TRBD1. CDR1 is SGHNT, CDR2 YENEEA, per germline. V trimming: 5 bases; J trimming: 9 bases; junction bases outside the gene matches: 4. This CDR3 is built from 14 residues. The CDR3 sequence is CASSQGQGSSPLHF. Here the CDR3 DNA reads TGTGCCAGCAGCCAGGGACAGGGGAGTTCACCCCTCCACTTT.

The CDR3 DNA is TGTGCCAGCAGTCTGAGGGGGCGGGAGGATACGCAGTATTTT. Amino acid sequence: CASSLRGREDTQYF. The chain recombines TRBV7-2 with TRBJ2-3; either TRBD1 or TRBD2 may fit D (7 bases each). Trimming removed 6 bases at V and 6 bases at J, with 16 bases between. This CDR3 comprises 14 residues. CDR1 and CDR2 from the germline V gene are SGHTA and FQGNSA.

CDR3 sequence (DNA): TGTGCCAGCTCACCAGGGTCCGATTCACCCCTCCACTTT. Its protein product is CASSPGSDSPLHF. V is TRBV18 and J is TRBJ1-6; no firm D call. The germline gives CDR1 KGHSH, CDR2 LQKENI. Trimming removed 2 bases from V and 8 bases from J, with 7 bases in between. The length of the CDR3 is 13 residues.

DNA of the CDR3: TGTGCCAGCTCACCAATGGGGGAAGAGACCCAGTACTTC. Protein product: CASSPMGEETQYF. The chain employs TRBV18 and TRBJ2-5, with D perhaps being TRBD1 or TRBD2 (5 bases each). The V gene lost 2 bases and the J gene lost 3 bases, with 7 bases spanning the gap. Germline-derived CDR1 and CDR2 are KGHSH and LQKENI. The CDR3 spans 13 residues.

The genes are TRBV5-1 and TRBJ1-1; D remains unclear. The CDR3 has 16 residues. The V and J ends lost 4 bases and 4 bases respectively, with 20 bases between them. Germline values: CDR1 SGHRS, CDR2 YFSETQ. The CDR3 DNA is TGCGCCAGCAGCCTAGGAGCCCACTCATTGGCCACTGAAGCTTTCTTT. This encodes CASSLGAHSLATEAFF.

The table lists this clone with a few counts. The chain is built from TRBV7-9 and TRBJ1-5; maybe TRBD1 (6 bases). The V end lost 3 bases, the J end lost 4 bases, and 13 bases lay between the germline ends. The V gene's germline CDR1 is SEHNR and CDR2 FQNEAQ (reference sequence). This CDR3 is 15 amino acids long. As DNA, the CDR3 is TGTGCCAGCAGCTTCCTCGGGGGCGAGAATCAGCCCCAGCATTTT. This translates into CASSFLGGENQPQHF.

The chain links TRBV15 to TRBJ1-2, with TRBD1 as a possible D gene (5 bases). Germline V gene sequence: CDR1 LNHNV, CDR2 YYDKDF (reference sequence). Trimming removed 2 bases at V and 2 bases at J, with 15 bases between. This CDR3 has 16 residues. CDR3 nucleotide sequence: TGTGCCACCAGCAGACAATCCCTCGGGGCCAACTATGGCTACACCTTC. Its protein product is CATSRQSLGANYGYTF.

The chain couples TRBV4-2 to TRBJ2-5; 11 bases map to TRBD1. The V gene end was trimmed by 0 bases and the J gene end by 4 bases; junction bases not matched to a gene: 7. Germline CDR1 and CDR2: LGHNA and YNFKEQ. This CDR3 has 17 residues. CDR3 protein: CASSQEDRGRPLETQYF. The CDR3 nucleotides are TGTGCCAGCAGCCAAGAGGACAGGGGGCGGCCACTAGAGACCCAGTACTTC.

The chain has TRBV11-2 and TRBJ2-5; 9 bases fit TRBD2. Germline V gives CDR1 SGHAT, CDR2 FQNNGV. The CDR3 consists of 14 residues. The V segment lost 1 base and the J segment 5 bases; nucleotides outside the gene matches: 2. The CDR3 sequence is CASSLVLAGETQYF. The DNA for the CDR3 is TGTGCCAGCAGCTTAGTGCTAGCGGGGGAGACCCAGTACTTC.

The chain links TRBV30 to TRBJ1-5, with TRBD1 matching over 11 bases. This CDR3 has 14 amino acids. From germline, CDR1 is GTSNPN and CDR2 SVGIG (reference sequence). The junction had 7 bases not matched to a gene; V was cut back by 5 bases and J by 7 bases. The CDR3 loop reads CAWGTGGGGQPQHF. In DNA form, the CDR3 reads TGTGCCTGGGGGACAGGGGGAGGGGGCCAGCCCCAGCATTTT. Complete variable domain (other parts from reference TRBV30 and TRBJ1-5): SQTIHQWPATLVQPVGSPLSLECTVEGTSNPNLYWYRQAAGRGLQLLFYSVGIGQISSEVPQNLSASRPQDRQFILSSKKLLLSDSGFYLCAWGTGGGGQPQHFGDGTRLSIL.

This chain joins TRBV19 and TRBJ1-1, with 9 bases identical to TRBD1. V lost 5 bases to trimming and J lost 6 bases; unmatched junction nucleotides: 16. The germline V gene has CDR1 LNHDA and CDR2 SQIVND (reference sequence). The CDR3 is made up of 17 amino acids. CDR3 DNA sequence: TGTGCCAGTAGTTCCGGGACAGGGTTAGGTATCGGGTCTGAAGCTTTCTTT. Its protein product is CASSSGTGLGIGSEAFF.

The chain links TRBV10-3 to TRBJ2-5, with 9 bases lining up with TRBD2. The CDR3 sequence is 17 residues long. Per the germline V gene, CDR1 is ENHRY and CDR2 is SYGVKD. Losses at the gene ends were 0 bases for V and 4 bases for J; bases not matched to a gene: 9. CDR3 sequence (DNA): TGTGCCATCAGTGAGTCGAACGCGGGGGGGCCGGGAGAGACCCAGTACTTC. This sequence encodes CAISESNAGGPGETQYF.

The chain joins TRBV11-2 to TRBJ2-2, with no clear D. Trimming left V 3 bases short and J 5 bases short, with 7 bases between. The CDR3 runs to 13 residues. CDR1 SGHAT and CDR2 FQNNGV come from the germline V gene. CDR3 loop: CASSLVSTGELFF. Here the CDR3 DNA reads TGTGCCAGCAGCTTGGTCAGTACCGGGGAGCTGTTTTTT.

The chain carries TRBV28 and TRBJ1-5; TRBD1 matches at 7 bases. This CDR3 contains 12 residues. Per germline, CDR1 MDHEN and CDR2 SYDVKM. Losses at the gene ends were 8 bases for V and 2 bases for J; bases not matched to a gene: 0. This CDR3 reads CASDRGNQPQHF. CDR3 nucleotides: TGTGCCAGCGACAGGGGCAATCAGCCCCAGCATTTT.

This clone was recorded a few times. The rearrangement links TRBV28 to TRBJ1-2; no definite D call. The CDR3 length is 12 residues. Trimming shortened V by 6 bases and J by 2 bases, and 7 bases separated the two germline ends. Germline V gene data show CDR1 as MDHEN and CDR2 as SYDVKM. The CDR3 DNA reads TGTGCCAGCAGCTTACGAAACTATGGCTACACCTTC. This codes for CASSLRNYGYTF.

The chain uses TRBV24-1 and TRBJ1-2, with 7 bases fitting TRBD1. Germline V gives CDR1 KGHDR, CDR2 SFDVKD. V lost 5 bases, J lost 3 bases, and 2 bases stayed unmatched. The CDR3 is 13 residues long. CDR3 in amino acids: CATSVGTDYGYTF. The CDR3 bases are TGTGCCACCAGTGTCGGGACAGACTATGGCTACACCTTC.

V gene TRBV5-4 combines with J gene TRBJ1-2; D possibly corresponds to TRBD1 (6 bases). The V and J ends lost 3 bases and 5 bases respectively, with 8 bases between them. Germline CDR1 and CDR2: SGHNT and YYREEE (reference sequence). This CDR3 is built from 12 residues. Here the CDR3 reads CASSSDSYGYTF. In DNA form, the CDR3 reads TGTGCCAGCAGCTCGGACAGTTATGGCTACACCTTC.

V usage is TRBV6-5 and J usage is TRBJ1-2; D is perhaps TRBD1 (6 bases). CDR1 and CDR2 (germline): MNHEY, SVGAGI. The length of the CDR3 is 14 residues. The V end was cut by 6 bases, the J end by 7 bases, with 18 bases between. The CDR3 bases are TGTGCCAGCAGCCTTGAACCACAGGGAAGTGGCTACACCTTC. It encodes CASSLEPQGSGYTF.

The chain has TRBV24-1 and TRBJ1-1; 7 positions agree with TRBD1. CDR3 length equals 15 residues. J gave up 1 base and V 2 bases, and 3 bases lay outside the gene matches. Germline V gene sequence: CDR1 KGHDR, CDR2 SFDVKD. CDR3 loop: CATSDSTGRNTEAFF. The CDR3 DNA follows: TGTGCCACCAGTGATTCGACAGGGCGGAACACTGAAGCTTTCTTT.

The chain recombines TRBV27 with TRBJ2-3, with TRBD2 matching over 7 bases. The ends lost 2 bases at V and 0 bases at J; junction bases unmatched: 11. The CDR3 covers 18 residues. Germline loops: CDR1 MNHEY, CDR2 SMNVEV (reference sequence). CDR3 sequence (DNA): TGTGCCAGCAGTTTAGTCGGGGTTCGCGGGGGTAGCACAGATACGCAGTATTTT. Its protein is CASSLVGVRGGSTDTQYF.

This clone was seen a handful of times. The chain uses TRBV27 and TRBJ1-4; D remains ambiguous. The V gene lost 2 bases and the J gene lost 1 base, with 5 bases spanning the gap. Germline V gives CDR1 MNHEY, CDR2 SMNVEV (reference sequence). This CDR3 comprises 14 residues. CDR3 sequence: CASSLLGTNEKLFF. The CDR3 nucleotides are TGTGCCAGCAGTTTACTAGGAACTAATGAAAAACTGTTTTTT.